A selection of T cell receptor beta chains follows, all from one sample in a study of blood T cell repertoires in COVID-19. Produced via immunoSEQ multiplex PCR; TCRdb's table is partial and in-frame only. The sample has 300,000 to 350,000 clones, over 75% seen once. What was sequenced was peripheral blood. All receptors derive from a woman under 40 with COVID-19, enrolled during active disease. CDR3s include the opening cysteine and the closing phenylalanine or tryptophan. The D gene is left open where the match is weak. The listing skips clone size in some rows; elsewhere it reads once, few, many or a size class.

TRBD2,NA,TRBV9,TRBJ2-1,TGTGCCAGCAGCGGGACTAGCGGCTCCTACAATGAGCAGTTCTTC,CASSGTSGSYNEQFF
TRBD2,once,TRBV2,TRBJ2-1,TGTGCCAGCAGTGGAGACCCAGCGGGACCATACAATGAGCAGTTCTTC,CASSGDPAGPYNEQFF
TRBD2,NA,TRBV19,TRBJ2-7,TGTGCCTCTAACGCCGGGACTAACTACGAGCAGTACTTC,CASNAGTNYEQYF
NA,NA,TRBV24-1,TRBJ2-7,TGTGCCACCAGTGACAACTACAAGGAGCAGTACTTC,CATSDNYKEQYF
NA,NA,TRBV7-3,TRBJ2-3,TGTGCCAGCAGCTTAATCGCGGGGTTCACAGATACGCAGTATTTT,CASSLIAGFTDTQYF
NA,NA,TRBV11-2,TRBJ2-4,TGTGCCAGCAGCTTAGGGAGCATTCAGTACTTC,CASSLGSIQYF
TRBD1,NA,TRBV2,TRBJ2-1,TGTGCCAGCGGAGGGACAGGGAGTTACAATGAGCAGTTCTTC,CASGGTGSYNEQFF
TRBD1,NA,TRBV24-1,TRBJ2-1,TGTGCCACCAGTGACCCGGGACAGGCCACGGGAGAGCAGTTCTTC,CATSDPGQATGEQFF
TRBD2,NA,TRBV7-3,TRBJ2-1,TGTGCCAGCTCACTGACTAGCGGGCCCGGTGAGCAGTTCTTC,CASSLTSGPGEQFF
NA,NA,TRBV6-5,TRBJ2-1,TGTGCCAGCAACCCCCAAGAGCGAAGCAATGAGCAGTTCTTC,CASNPQERSNEQFF
NA,NA,TRBV3-1/TRBV3-2,TRBJ1-1,TGTGCCAGCAGCCAGGGGGCAGGTGAAGCTTTCTTT,CASSQGAGEAFF
TRBD1,NA,TRBV6-2/TRBV6-3,TRBJ2-7,TGTGCCAGCAGTCAGACAGGGGGTTCCTACGAGCAGTACTTC,CASSQTGGSYEQYF
NA,once,TRBV6-5,TRBJ1-6,TGTGCCAGCAGCCCCCGTGGAGCTGATAATTCACCCCTCCACTTT,CASSPRGADNSPLHF
NA,NA,TRBV2,TRBJ2-1,TGTGCCAGCAGCGCTCGGGACTTGACTTACAATGAGCAGTTCTTC,CASSARDLTYNEQFF
TRBD2,once,TRBV25-1,TRBJ2-3,TGTGCCAGCAGTGAGACTAGCGGCCAAATAGATACGCAGTATTTT,CASSETSGQIDTQYF
NA,few,TRBV19,TRBJ1-4,TGTGCCAGTAGCTCCCGAGGTAATGAAAAACTGTTTTTT,CASSSRGNEKLFF
TRBD1,NA,TRBV6-5,TRBJ1-4,TGTGCCAGCAGTTCCGGACAGGGTGATATTGAAAAACTGTTTTTT,CASSSGQGDIEKLFF
TRBD1,NA,TRBV19,TRBJ1-2,TGTGCCAGTAGAAGCGACAGGGGAATCTATGGCTACACCTTC,CASRSDRGIYGYTF
TRBD2,NA,TRBV2,TRBJ2-1,TGTGCCAGCAGTGAAGCGGGAGGGCCGGGGGAGCAGTTCTTC,CASSEAGGPGEQFF
NA,NA,TRBV15,TRBJ1-2,TGTGCCACCAGCAGAGTCCCGCCGCATGAGGGCTACACCTTC,CATSRVPPHEGYTF
TRBD2,NA,TRBV4-1,TRBJ2-7,TGCGCCAGCAGCCATTCTAGCGGGCGAACCTACGAGCAGTACTTC,CASSHSSGRTYEQYF
TRBD1,NA,TRBV14,TRBJ2-1,TGTGCCAGCAGCCGTCTCGCCGCGGACAGGGTTTACAATGAGCAGTTCTTC,CASSRLAADRVYNEQFF
TRBD1,once,TRBV11-1,TRBJ2-7,TGTGCCAGCAGCCTGGACAGGGTCGAGCAGTACTTC,CASSLDRVEQYF
NA,NA,TRBV28,TRBJ2-7,TGTGCCAGCAGTCCCGAACAGGGTGGGTCCTACGAGCAGTACTTC,CASSPEQGGSYEQYF
TRBD2,NA,TRBV10-3,TRBJ2-3,TGTGCCACCACCGGGACTAGCGGACCGGATACGCAGTATTTT,CATTGTSGPDTQYF
TRBD2,NA,TRBV6-5,TRBJ2-7,TGTGCCAGCAGTTACAGGGAGGGGAACTCCTACGAGCAGTACTTC,CASSYREGNSYEQYF
TRBD1,once,TRBV7-2,TRBJ1-5,TGTGCCAGCAGCTCAGGACAGGGGGCCAATCAGCCCCAGCATTTT,CASSSGQGANQPQHF
TRBD2,NA,TRBV5-7,TRBJ2-3,TGTGCCAGCAGCTTGAGGAGCGGGAGCGGGACTAGCACAGATACGCAGTATTTT,CASSLRSGSGTSTDTQYF
TRBD1,NA,TRBV7-2,TRBJ2-2,TGTGCCAGCAGCATAATTCAGGGGGCCGGCGGGGAGCTGTTTTTT,CASSIIQGAGGELFF
NA,NA,TRBV5-1,TRBJ1-3,TGCGCCAGCAGCACGGACACCTCTGGAAACACCATATATTTT,CASSTDTSGNTIYF
TRBD1,NA,TRBV30,TRBJ1-1,TGTGCCTGGAGTAGGGACAGGCGATTCATGAACACTGAAGCTTTCTTT,CAWSRDRRFMNTEAFF
TRBD1,NA,TRBV12-3/TRBV12-4,TRBJ1-1,TGTGCCACGGACAGGGGAACTGAAGCTTTCTTT,CATDRGTEAFF
NA,NA,TRBV4-1,TRBJ1-5,TGCGCCAGCAGCCAAGCCGGGGGTCAGCCCCAGCATTTT,CASSQAGGQPQHF
NA,once,TRBV27,TRBJ2-3,TGTGCCAGCTACAGGGTTAGTGAAGATACGCAGTATTTT,CASYRVSEDTQYF
TRBD2,NA,TRBV5-1,TRBJ2-7,TGCGCCAGCAGCTTGAGGGCTAGCGGGAGTGTATACGAGCAGTACTTC,CASSLRASGSVYEQYF
TRBD1,NA,TRBV10-3,TRBJ2-7,TGTGCCAGCCGGACAGGGGCAGAGGGGGAGCAGTACTTC,CASRTGAEGEQYF
NA,NA,TRBV6-2/TRBV6-3,TRBJ1-2,TGTGCCAGCAGTTACTCGACAGGAAAGTTTGACGGCTACACCTTC,CASSYSTGKFDGYTF
TRBD1,NA,TRBV5-1,TRBJ1-5,TGCGCCAGCAGCTTGGAGGGGGCGAGCAATCAGCCCCAGCATTTT,CASSLEGASNQPQHF
NA,NA,TRBV7-8,TRBJ2-7,TGTGCCAGCAGCCCGGGACTCGTCGAGCAGTACTTC,CASSPGLVEQYF
TRBD2,NA,TRBV5-6,TRBJ2-7,TGTGCCAGCCGTAAGCGGGAGCCCCACTACGAGCAGTACTTC,CASRKREPHYEQYF
TRBD1,NA,TRBV4-1,TRBJ2-3,TGCGCCAGCAGCCAGTCCGGGACAGGGACCCCCACAGATACGCAGTATTTT,CASSQSGTGTPTDTQYF
NA,NA,TRBV7-2,TRBJ1-2,TGTGCCAGCAGCCCCCCCACTAACTATGGCTACACCTTC,CASSPPTNYGYTF
TRBD2,NA,TRBV4-1,TRBJ2-5,TGCGCCAGCAGCCATGTGACTAGCGGGAGGGGAGAGACCCAGTACTTC,CASSHVTSGRGETQYF
NA,NA,TRBV7-4,TRBJ1-3,TGTGCCAGCAGCCCGTACCAGGCCACTGGAAACACCATATATTTT,CASSPYQATGNTIYF
NA,NA,TRBV28,TRBJ2-7,TGTGCCAGCAGCCTGACTTGGCGGAGCTCCTACGAGCAGTACTTC,CASSLTWRSSYEQYF
NA,NA,TRBV6-6,TRBJ2-3,TGTGCCAGCAGTTACTCTTCTAGCACAGATACGCAGTATTTT,CASSYSSSTDTQYF
TRBD2,NA,TRBV28,TRBJ2-2,TGTGCCAGCACTGTAGCGGGAGCGGCCGGGGAGCTGTTTTTT,CASTVAGAAGELFF
NA,NA,TRBV15,TRBJ2-1,TGTGCCACTTCAGGGAGGTCCCCCTACAATGAGCAGTTCTTC,CATSGRSPYNEQFF
TRBD2,NA,TRBV7-9,TRBJ2-3,TGTGCCAGCAGCTGGGGACTAGCGGGAGCATCGGATACGCAGTATTTT,CASSWGLAGASDTQYF
TRBD2,NA,TRBV7-9,TRBJ2-7,TGTGCCAGCAGCTTAGAGGGACTAGGCTACGAGCAGTACTTC,CASSLEGLGYEQYF
NA,NA,TRBV19,TRBJ2-7,TGTGCCAGTAGTATAACAGGGCTTTACGAGCAGTACTTC,CASSITGLYEQYF
NA,NA,TRBV6-5,TRBJ1-1,TGTGCCAGCACCCGAATCCCGACAGGTGACACTGAAGCTTTCTTT,CASTRIPTGDTEAFF
TRBD1,few,TRBV6-4,TRBJ1-6,TGTGCCAGCAGCCGGACAGGGGATTCACCCCTCCACTTT,CASSRTGDSPLHF
TRBD1,NA,TRBV5-1,TRBJ1-2,TGCGCCAGCAGCTTGGAAGGGGGCCTTAACTATGGCTACACCTTC,CASSLEGGLNYGYTF
NA,NA,TRBV25-1,TRBJ2-5,TGTGCCAGCAGTGGAGGGAGTAGAGAGACCCAGTACTTC,CASSGGSRETQYF
TRBD2,NA,TRBV9,TRBJ2-7,TGTGCCAGCAGCCGGGGTTTTTCCGCGGGAGAAATCAACGAGCAGTACTTC,CASSRGFSAGEINEQYF
NA,NA,TRBV15,TRBJ1-4,TGTGCCACCAGCAGACAGGGCACTAATGAAAAACTGTTTTTT,CATSRQGTNEKLFF
NA,NA,TRBV28,TRBJ2-5,TGTGCCAGCAGTCCAGGGGATTTAGAGACCCAGTACTTC,CASSPGDLETQYF
TRBD1,NA,TRBV2,TRBJ1-3,TGTGCCACCGGGAGGACAGGGTCCGGAAACACCATATATTTT,CATGRTGSGNTIYF